The TCR beta chain under discussion was sequenced for a study of identifying expanded T cells in peripheral blood. Data came from immunoSEQ multiplex PCR; TCRdb stores just in-frame clones and leaves some out. Among 75,000 to 100,000 clones, approximately 89% were seen once, and the ten largest hold around 3%. With 3 bases clipped from V and 6 bases from J, the junction kept 6 bases outside the gene matches. The CDR3 runs 14 residues. Germline-derived CDR1 and CDR2 are SGHTA and FQGNSA. The sequence was obtained from a person between 18 and 75 years old in good health. V is TRBV7-2 and J is TRBJ2-7, with 9 bases that match TRBD1. The sequencing input was blood. The CDR3 loop reads CASSFRDREGEQYF. In DNA, the CDR3 is TGTGCCAGCAGCTTCCGGGACAGGGAAGGCGAGCAGTACTTC.